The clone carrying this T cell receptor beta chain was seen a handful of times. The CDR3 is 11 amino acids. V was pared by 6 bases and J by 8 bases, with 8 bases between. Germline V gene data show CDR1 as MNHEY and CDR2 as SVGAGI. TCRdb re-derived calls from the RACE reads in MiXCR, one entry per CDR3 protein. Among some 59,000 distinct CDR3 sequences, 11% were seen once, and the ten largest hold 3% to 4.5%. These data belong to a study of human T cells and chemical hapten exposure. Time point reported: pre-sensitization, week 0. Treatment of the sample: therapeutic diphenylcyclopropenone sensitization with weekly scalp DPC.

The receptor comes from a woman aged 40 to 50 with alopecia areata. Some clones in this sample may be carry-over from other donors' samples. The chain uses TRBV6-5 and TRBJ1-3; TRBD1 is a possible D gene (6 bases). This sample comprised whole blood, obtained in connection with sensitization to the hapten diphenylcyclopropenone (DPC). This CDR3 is CASRQGYTIYF. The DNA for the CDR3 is TGTGCCAGCAGACAGGGCTACACCATATATTTT.